This is a list of T cell receptor beta chains from one sample in a study of immune evolution from preneoplasia to lung adenocarcinoma. Repertoires were generated with immunoSEQ multiplex PCR, while TCRdb's copy carries only in-frame clones and drops some. The profile shows about 9,000 clones, 90% of them singletons. Material for sequencing was FFPE invasive lung adenocarcinoma tissue. The receptors originated from a person in their 70s with invasive lung adenocarcinoma. The CDR3 runs from the conserved cysteine through the conserved F or W. The D gene is left open where the match is weak. Where a row states a size, it is once, few, many or the class of an expanded clone; other rows omit it.

>14|.|TRBJ1-1|TRBV6-1|.
TGTGCCAGCAGTGTTGGTCAGGAGAACACTGAAGCTTTCTTT
CASSVGQENTEAFF
>14|.|TRBJ2-7|TRBV28|.
TGTGCCAGCAGTTTACCACGGGGTGGGTACGAGCAGTACTTC
CASSLPRGGYEQYF
>15|TRBD1|TRBJ2-7|TRBV19|.
TGTGCCAGTCAAAGACAGGGAACCAGCTCCTACGAGCAGTACTTC
CASQRQGTSSYEQYF
>12|.|TRBJ2-3|TRBV30|.
TGTGCCTGGAGACAAATGGCAGATACGCAGTATTTT
CAWRQMADTQYF
>13|.|TRBJ2-7|TRBV9|.
TGTGCCAGCAGCTCCTCCGGGGAGAGCGGGCAGTACTTC
CASSSSGESGQYF
>14|.|TRBJ1-2|TRBV27|.
TGTGCCAGCAGTTGGTTCAGGGGATCTTATGGCTACACCTTC
CASSWFRGSYGYTF
>14|TRBD2|TRBJ2-7|TRBV7-2|.
TGTGCCAGCAGCTCCACCGGGACTAGCCCAGAGCAGTACTTC
CASSSTGTSPEQYF
>13|.|TRBJ1-1|TRBV19|once
TGTGCCAGTAGCCGACAGGCTGGGACTGAAGCTTTCTTT
CASSRQAGTEAFF
>14|TRBD1|TRBJ1-5|TRBV7-9|.
TGTGCCAGCAGCTTAGGCCCGGGACAGGGGGAGCAGCATTTT
CASSLGPGQGEQHF
>14|.|TRBJ1-5|TRBV28|.
TGTGCCACGAAATTGGGGGGGGCCAATCAGCCCCAGCATTTT
CATKLGGANQPQHF
>13|TRBD1|TRBJ2-7|TRBV28|.
TGTGCCAGCAGACTGGGACAGGTAGGCGAGCAGTACTTC
CASRLGQVGEQYF
>13|.|TRBJ1-5|TRBV30|.
TGTGCCTGGAGCACAGGGTCGGATCAGCCCCAGCATTTT
CAWSTGSDQPQHF
>14|TRBD1|TRBJ2-5|TRBV25-1|once
TGTGCCAGCACTCAGAGACAGGGCCAAGAGACCCAGTACTTC
CASTQRQGQETQYF
>14|TRBD1|TRBJ1-5|TRBV2|.
TGTGCCAGCGAAGATACAGGGGGTGGGCAGCCCCAGCATTTT
CASEDTGGGQPQHF
>15|.|TRBJ2-5|TRBV6-6|.
TGTGCCAGCAGTTACTCGACCTCCGGGGAAGAGACCCAGTACTTC
CASSYSTSGEETQYF
>14|TRBD1|TRBJ2-7|TRBV2|.
TGTGCCAGCAGTCACGGACAGGGGGCTTCCGAGCAGTACTTC
CASSHGQGASEQYF
>14|.|TRBJ2-7|TRBV11-2|.
TGTGCCAGCAGCTTGGGCGGTAGAGAATACGAGCAGTACTTC
CASSLGGREYEQYF
>14|.|TRBJ1-2|TRBV30|.
TGTGCCTGGAGTGTCGGCAGGGCGGACTATGGCTACACCTTC
CAWSVGRADYGYTF
>14|.|TRBJ2-7|TRBV27|.
TGTGCCAGCAGTTTCCGCCCCCCATCCTACGAGCAGTACTTC
CASSFRPPSYEQYF
>14|.|TRBJ1-3|TRBV28|.
TGTGCCAGCAATAACGGCAACTCTGGAAACACCATATATTTT
CASNNGNSGNTIYF
>15|.|TRBJ1-5|TRBV28|.
TGTGCCAGCAGTTTGTCCGGGACGCCGAGTCAGCCCCAGCATTTT
CASSLSGTPSQPQHF
>13|.|TRBJ1-1|TRBV6-6|once
TGTGCCAGCAGTTACGATAGGGACACTGAAGCTTTCTTT
CASSYDRDTEAFF
>14|.|TRBJ2-5|TRBV29-1|.
TGCAGCGTACGAAAAAGGCGTATACAAGAGACCCAGTACTTC
CSVRKRRIQETQYF
>15|TRBD1|TRBJ1-5|TRBV6-1|.
TGTGCCAGCAGTTTGCATGGACAGGCGGCCCAGCCCCAGCATTTT
CASSLHGQAAQPQHF
>14|.|TRBJ1-3|TRBV7-8|.
TGTGCCAGCAGCCTTAGCCTCTCTGGAAACACCATATATTTT
CASSLSLSGNTIYF
>19|.|TRBJ1-3|TRBV15|.
TGTGCCACCAGCAGAACTATATCGGGGGCCACGAGCTCTGGAAACACCATATATTTT
CATSRTISGATSSGNTIYF
>15|TRBD1|TRBJ1-4|TRBV6-5|.
TGTGCCAGCAGTTACTTGGACAGGGGGCTTTTGAAACTGTTTTTT
CASSYLDRGLLKLFF
>13|.|TRBJ2-5|TRBV30|.
TGTGCCTGGAGTCCGGGGGGCGAAGAGACCCAGTACTTC
CAWSPGGEETQYF
>14|.|TRBJ1-3|TRBV18|.
TGTGCCAGCTCACCAGAACAGGGAGGAAACACCATATATTTT
CASSPEQGGNTIYF
>10|.|TRBJ2-5|TRBV20-1|.
TGCAGTGCACAGTCCAGCACCCAGTACTTC
CSAQSSTQYF
>14|TRBD2|TRBJ2-7|TRBV10-3|.
TGTGCCATCAGTCCTAGCGGGAGCTCCTACGAGCAGTACTTC
CAISPSGSSYEQYF
>13|.|TRBJ1-2|TRBV30|.
TGTGCCTGGAGGCAGGGCGCGAACTATGGCTACACCTTC
CAWRQGANYGYTF
>11|.|TRBJ2-7|TRBV2|.
TGTGCCAGCGCAGGGACCCGCGAGCAGTACTTC
CASAGTREQYF
>14|.|TRBJ1-2|TRBV28|.
TGTGCCAGCAGTTTAGAAGTAGGGGCCTATGGCTACACCTTC
CASSLEVGAYGYTF
>16|TRBD1|TRBJ2-2|TRBV4-2|once
TGTGCCAGCAGGTCCCCGGGACAGGGAGTCACCGGGGAGCTGTTTTTT
CASRSPGQGVTGELFF
>13|.|TRBJ2-3|TRBV29-1|.
TGCAGTGCTCGGCTAGCTGGCACAGATACGCAGTATTTT
CSARLAGTDTQYF
>16|TRBD1|TRBJ2-2|TRBV27|.
TGTGCCAGCAGGCCTTCCGGGACAGGGGCAACCGGGGAGCTGTTTTTT
CASRPSGTGATGELFF
>12|.|TRBJ2-3|TRBV6-6|once
TGTGCCAGCAGCCCACATCCAGATACGCAGTATTTT
CASSPHPDTQYF
>14|TRBD2|TRBJ2-2|TRBV5-1|.
TGCGCCAGCAGCTTGGCGGGGGGCACCGGGGAGCTGTTTTTT
CASSLAGGTGELFF
>14|TRBD1|TRBJ2-7|TRBV5-1|.
TGCGCCAGCAGCTACACCGGGACAGTCTACGAGCAGTACTTC
CASSYTGTVYEQYF
>15|.|TRBJ2-1|TRBV30|.
TGTGCCTGGCAACCGGGACAAACCGGGGTCAATGAGCAGTTCTTC
CAWQPGQTGVNEQFF
>16|TRBD2|TRBJ2-5|TRBV29-1|.
TGCAGCTCCTTGGGAATACGAGACTCCGGCGGGGGGACCCAGTACTTC
CSSLGIRDSGGGTQYF
>14|.|TRBJ2-7|TRBV5-6|few
TGTGCCAGCAGCTTCCGGAGTCGCTCCTACGAGCAGTACTTC
CASSFRSRSYEQYF
>13|.|TRBJ1-1|TRBV5-1|.
TGCGCCAGCAGCCAGGAGCGGCGGACTGAAGCTTTCTTT
CASSQERRTEAFF
>13|.|TRBJ1-5|TRBV5-1|.
TGCGCCAGCAGCTTGCTAGGCAATCAGCCCCAGCATTTT
CASSLLGNQPQHF
>14|.|TRBJ2-7|TRBV30|.
TGTGCCTGGAGTGTACACTCACCCTCCTACGAGCAGTACTTC
CAWSVHSPSYEQYF
>13|TRBD1|TRBJ1-2|TRBV5-1|.
TGCGCCAGCAGCTTAGACAGGGCCTATGGCTACACCTTC
CASSLDRAYGYTF
>13|.|TRBJ2-1|TRBV11-2|.
TGTGCCAGCAGCGCACGGAGGGTAAATGAGCAGTTCTTC
CASSARRVNEQFF
>14|TRBD1|TRBJ1-1|TRBV5-8|.
TGTGCCAGCAGCTTCTGGACAGGAGGGACTGAAGCTTTCTTT
CASSFWTGGTEAFF
>15|.|TRBJ1-2|TRBV28|.
TGTGCCAGCAGTTCCCGGGGGGGGGCTAACTATGGCTACACCTTC
CASSSRGGANYGYTF
>14|.|TRBJ2-1|TRBV5-6|.
TGTGCCAGCAGCTTTCGAGGTGCCTACAATGAGCAGTTCTTC
CASSFRGAYNEQFF